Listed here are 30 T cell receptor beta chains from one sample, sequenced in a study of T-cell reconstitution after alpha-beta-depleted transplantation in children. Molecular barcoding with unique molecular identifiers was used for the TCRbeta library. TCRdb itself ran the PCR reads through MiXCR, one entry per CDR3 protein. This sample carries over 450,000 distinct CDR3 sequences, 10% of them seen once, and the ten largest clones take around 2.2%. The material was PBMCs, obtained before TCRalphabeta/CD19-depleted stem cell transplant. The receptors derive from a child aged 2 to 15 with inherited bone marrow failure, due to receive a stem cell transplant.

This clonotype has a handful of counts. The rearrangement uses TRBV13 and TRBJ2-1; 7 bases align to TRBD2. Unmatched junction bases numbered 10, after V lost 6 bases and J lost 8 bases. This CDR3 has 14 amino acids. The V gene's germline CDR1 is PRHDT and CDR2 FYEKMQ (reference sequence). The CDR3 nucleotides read TGTGCCAGCAGACCACCACTAGCGCCCCATGAGCAGTTCTTC. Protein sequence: CASRPPLAPHEQFF.

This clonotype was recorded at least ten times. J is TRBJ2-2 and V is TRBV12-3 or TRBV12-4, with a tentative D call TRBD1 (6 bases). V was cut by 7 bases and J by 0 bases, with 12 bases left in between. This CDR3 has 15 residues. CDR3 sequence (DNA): TGTGCCAGCACAGAAGGGGGTACGAACACCGGGGAGCTGTTTTTT. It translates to CASTEGGTNTGELFF.

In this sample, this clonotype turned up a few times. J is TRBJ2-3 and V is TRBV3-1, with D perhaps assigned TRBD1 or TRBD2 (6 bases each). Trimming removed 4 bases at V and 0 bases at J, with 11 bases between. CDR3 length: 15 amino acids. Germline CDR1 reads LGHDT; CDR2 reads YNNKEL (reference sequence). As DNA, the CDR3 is TGTGCCAGCAGCCCCCTAGGGGGGAGCACAGATACGCAGTATTTT. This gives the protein CASSPLGGSTDTQYF.

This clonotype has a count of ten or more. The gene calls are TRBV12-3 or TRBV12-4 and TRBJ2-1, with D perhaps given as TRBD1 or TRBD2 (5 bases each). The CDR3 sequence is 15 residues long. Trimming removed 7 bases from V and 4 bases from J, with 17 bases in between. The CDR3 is CASTSPGTPYNEQFF. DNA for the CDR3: TGTGCCAGCACCTCCCCCGGGACCCCTTACAATGAGCAGTTCTTC.

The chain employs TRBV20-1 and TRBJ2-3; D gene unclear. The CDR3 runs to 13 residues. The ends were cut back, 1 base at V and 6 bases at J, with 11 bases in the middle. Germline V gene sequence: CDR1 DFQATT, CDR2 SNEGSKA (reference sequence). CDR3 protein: CSARVGFRDTQYF. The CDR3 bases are TGCAGTGCTAGAGTGGGCTTTAGGGATACGCAGTATTTT.

CDR3 sequence: CASSPTSRPIYNEQFF. The CDR3 region has the DNA TGCGCCAGCAGCCCCACTAGTAGGCCAATCTACAATGAGCAGTTCTTC. The chain has TRBV5-1 and TRBJ2-1; D possibly corresponds to TRBD2 (5 bases). In germline, CDR1 is SGHRS, CDR2 YFSETQ. Trimming cost V 4 bases and J 3 bases, with 17 bases left between them. The CDR3 consists of 16 residues.

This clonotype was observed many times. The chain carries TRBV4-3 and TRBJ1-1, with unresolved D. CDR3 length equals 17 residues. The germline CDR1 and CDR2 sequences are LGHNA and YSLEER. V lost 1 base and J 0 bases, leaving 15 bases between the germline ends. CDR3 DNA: TGCGCCAGCAGCCAAGTACGAGTGGGCCTAATGAACACTGAAGCTTTCTTT. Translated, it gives CASSQVRVGLMNTEAFF.

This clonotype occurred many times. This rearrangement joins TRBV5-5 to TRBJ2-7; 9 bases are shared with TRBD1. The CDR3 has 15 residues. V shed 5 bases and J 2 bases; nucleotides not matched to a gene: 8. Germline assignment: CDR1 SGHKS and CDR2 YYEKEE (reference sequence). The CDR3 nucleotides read TGTGCCAGCAGTCTCCTCGGGACAGGGACCTACGAGCAGTACTTC. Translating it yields CASSLLGTGTYEQYF.

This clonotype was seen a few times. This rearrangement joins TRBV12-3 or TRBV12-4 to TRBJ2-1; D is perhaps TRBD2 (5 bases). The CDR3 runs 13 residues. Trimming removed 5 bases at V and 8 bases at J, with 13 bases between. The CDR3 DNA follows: TGTGCCAGCAGTCCTAACGGGAATGATGAGCAGTTCTTC. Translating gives CASSPNGNDEQFF.

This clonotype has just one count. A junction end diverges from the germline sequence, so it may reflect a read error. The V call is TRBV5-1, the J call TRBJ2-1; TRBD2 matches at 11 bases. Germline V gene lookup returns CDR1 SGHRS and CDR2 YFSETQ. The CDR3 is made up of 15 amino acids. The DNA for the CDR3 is TGCGCCAGCAGCTGGGAACTAGCGGGAGTCGATGAGGAGTTCTTC. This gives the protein CASSWELAGVDEEFF.

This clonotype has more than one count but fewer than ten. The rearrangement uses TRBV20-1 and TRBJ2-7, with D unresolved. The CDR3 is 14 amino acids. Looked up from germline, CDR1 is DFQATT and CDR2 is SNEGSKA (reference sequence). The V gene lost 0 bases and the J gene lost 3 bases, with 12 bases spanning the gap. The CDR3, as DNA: TGCAGTGCTAGAGATCAAAGGTTCCTCTACGAGCAGTACTTC. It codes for CSARDQRFLYEQYF.

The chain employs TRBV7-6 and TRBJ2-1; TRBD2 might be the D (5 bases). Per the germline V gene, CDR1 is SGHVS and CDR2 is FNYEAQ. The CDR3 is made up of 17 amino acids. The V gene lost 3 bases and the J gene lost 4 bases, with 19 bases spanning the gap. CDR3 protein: CASSLEVVSSLYNEQFF. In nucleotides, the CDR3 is TGTGCCAGCAGCTTGGAAGTAGTGTCTAGCCTATACAATGAGCAGTTCTTC.

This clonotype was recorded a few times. CDR3 DNA: TGTGCCAGCAGCCCAGGGGGTAACGAGGAGCTGTTTTTT. This encodes CASSPGGNEELFF. The genes are TRBV5-4 and TRBJ2-2; 7 positions agree with TRBD1. V gave up 4 bases and J gave up 10 bases; unmatched junction bases: 7. The length of the CDR3 is 13 residues. CDR1 SGHNT and CDR2 YYREEE come from the germline V gene (reference sequence).

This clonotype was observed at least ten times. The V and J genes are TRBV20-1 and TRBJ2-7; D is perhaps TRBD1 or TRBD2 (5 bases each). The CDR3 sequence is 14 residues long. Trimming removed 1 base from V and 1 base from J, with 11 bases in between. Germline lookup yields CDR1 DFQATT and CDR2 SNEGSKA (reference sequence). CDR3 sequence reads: CSARGRGVSYEQYF. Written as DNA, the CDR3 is TGCAGTGCTAGAGGTCGAGGGGTATCCTACGAGCAGTACTTC.

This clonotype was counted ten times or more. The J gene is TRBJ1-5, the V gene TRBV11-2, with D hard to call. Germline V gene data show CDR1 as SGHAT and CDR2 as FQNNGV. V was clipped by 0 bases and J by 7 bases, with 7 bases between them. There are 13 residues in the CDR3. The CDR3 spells CASSLDLGQPQHF. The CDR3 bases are TGTGCCAGCAGCTTAGATCTGGGGCAGCCCCAGCATTTT.

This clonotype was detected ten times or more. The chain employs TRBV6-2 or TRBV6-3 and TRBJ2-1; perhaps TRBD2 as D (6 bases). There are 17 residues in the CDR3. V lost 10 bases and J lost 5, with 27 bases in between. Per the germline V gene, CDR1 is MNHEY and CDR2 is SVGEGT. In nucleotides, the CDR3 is TGTGCCACCAAGTGGGGGGACGATGGATGGGTCCACAATGAGCAGTTCTTC. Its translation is CATKWGDDGWVHNEQFF.

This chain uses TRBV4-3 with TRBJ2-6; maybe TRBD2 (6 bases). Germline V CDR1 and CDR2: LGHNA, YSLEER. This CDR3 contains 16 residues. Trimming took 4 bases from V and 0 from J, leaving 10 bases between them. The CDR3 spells CASSPDGSSGANVLTF. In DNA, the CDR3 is TGCGCCAGCAGCCCGGACGGGAGCTCTGGGGCCAACGTCCTGACTTTC.

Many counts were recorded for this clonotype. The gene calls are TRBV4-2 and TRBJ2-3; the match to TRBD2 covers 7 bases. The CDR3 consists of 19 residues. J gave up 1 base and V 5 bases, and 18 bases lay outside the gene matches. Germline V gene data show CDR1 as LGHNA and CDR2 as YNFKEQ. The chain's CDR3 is CASSNRDGGGSGGTDTQYF. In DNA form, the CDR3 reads TGTGCCAGCAGCAACCGGGATGGTGGGGGGAGCGGGGGCACAGATACGCAGTATTTT.

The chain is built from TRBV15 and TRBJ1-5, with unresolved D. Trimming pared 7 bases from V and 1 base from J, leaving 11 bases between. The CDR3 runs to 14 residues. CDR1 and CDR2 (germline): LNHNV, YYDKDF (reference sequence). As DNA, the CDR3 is TGTGCCACCAACGCCGATTTAAGCAATCAGCCCCAGCATTTT. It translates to CATNADLSNQPQHF. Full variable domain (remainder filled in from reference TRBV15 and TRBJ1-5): DAMVIQNPRYQVTQFGKPVTLSCSQTLNHNVMYWYQQKSSQAPKLLFHYYDKDFNNEADTPDNFQSRRPNTSFCFLDIRSPGLGDTAMYLCATNADLSNQPQHFGDGTRLSIL.

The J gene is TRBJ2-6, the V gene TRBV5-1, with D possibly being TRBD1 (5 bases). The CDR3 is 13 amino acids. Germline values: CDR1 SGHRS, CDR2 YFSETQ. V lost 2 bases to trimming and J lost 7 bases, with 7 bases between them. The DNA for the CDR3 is TGCGCCAGCAGCTTAGACAGAGCCAACGTCCTGACTTTC. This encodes CASSLDRANVLTF.

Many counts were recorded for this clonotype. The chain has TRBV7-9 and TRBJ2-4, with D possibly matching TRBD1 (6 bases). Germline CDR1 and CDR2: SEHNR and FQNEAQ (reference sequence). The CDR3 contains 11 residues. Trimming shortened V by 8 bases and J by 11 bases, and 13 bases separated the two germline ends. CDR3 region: CASSNRTVQYF. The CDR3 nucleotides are TGTGCCAGCTCGAACCGGACAGTTCAGTACTTC.

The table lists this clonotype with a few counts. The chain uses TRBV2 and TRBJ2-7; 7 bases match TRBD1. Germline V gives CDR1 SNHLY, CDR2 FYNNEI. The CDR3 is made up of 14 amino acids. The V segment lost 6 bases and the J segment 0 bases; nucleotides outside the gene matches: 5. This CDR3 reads CASRHRGVSYEQYF. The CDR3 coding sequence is TGTGCCAGCAGGCACAGGGGTGTCTCCTACGAGCAGTACTTC. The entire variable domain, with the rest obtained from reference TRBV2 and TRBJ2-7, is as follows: EPEVTQTPSHQVTQMGQEVILRCVPISNHLYFYWYRQILGQKVEFLVSFYNNEISEKSEIFDDQFSVERPDGSNFTLKIRSTKLEDSAMYFCASRHRGVSYEQYFGPGTRLTVT.

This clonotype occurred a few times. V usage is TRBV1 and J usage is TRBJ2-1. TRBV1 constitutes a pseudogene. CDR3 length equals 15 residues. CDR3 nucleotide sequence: TGCACCAGCAGCCAAGATCGGTGTTCCTACAATGAGCAGTTCTTC. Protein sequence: CTSSQDRCSYNEQFF.

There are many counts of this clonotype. CDR3 nucleotide sequence: TGTGCCAGCAGCTTAGGGGGGTTTAACTATGGCTACACCTTC. Its protein is CASSLGGFNYGYTF. This rearrangement joins TRBV7-9 to TRBJ1-2; possibly TRBD1 for D (5 bases). This CDR3 has 14 amino acids. In germline, CDR1 is SEHNR, CDR2 FQNEAQ (reference sequence). The ends were cut back, 1 base at V and 1 base at J, with 7 bases in the middle.

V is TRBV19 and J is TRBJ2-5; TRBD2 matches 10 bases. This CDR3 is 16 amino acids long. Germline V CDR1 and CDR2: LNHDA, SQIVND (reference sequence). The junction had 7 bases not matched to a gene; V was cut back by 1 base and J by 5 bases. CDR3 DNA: TGTGCCAGTAGTATAGGTTATAGCGGGAGGTCGGAGACCCAGTACTTC. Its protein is CASSIGYSGRSETQYF.

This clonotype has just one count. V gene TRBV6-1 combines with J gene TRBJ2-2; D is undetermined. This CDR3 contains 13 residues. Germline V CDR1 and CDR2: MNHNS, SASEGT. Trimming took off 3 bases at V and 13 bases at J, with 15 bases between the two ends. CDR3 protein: CASSDRWQAWLFF. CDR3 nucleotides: TGTGCCAGCAGTGATCGTTGGCAGGCGTGGCTGTTTTTT.

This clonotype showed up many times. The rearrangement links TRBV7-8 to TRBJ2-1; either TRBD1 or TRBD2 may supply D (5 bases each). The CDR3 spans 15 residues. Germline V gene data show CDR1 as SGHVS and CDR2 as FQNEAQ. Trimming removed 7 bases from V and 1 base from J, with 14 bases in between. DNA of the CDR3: TGTGCCAGCACCCTCGGGGCGGGTTCCTACAATGAGCAGTTCTTC. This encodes CASTLGAGSYNEQFF.

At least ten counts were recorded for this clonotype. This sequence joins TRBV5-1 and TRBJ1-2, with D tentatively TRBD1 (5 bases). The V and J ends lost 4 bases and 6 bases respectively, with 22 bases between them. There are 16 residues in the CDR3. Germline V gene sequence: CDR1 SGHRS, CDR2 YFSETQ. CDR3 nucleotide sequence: TGCGCCAGCAGCAGAACAAAACAGGCCCTCTCTGATGGCTACACCTTC. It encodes CASSRTKQALSDGYTF.

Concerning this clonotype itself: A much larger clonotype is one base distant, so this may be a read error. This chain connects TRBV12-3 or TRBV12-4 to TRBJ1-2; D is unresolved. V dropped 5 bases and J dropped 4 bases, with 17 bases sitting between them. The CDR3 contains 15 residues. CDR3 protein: CASSALGPDPYGYTF. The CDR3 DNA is TGTGCCAGCAGTGCCCTAGGGCCAGATCCCTATGGCTACACCTTC.

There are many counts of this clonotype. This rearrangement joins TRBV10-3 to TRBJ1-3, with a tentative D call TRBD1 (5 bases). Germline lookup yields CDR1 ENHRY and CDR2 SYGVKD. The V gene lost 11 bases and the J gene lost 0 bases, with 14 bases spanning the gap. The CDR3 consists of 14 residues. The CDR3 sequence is CASGTSSSGNTIYF. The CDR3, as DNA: TGTGCCTCTGGGACGTCAAGCTCTGGAAACACCATATATTTT.